What follows are 21 T cell receptor beta chains derived from one specimen sequenced in a study of blood T cell repertoires in COVID-19. Assay: immunoSEQ multiplex PCR; the TCRdb copy retains only in-frame clones and omits some. Among around 130,000 clones listed, over 80% were seen once. The sequenced material came from peripheral blood. The receptors come from a man younger than 45 with COVID-19, enrolled during active disease.

The chain has TRBV6-2 or TRBV6-3 and TRBJ2-3, with D unclear. CDR3 length: 14 amino acids. Germline lookup yields CDR1 MNHEY and CDR2 SVGEGT. Between the trimmed V and J ends, which lost 2 bases and 5 bases, there was a span of 11 bases. The CDR3 is CASSYAPSIDTQYF. The CDR3 coding sequence is TGTGCCAGCAGTTACGCCCCGAGTATAGATACGCAGTATTTT.

Points on this clone: Other DNA sequences of this sample code for an identical CDR3. The chain recombines TRBV27 with TRBJ2-7; TRBD1 agrees at 10 bases. The CDR3 has 14 amino acids. The germline V gene has CDR1 MNHEY and CDR2 SMNVEV (reference sequence). Trimming at V came to 5 bases and at J to 3 bases, leaving 4 bases not matched to a gene. The CDR3 loop reads CASSPRDRGYEQYF. CDR3 DNA sequence: TGTGCCAGCAGTCCCCGGGACAGGGGCTACGAGCAGTACTTC.

V and J are TRBV6-2 or TRBV6-3 and TRBJ2-5, with 9 bases fitting TRBD2. CDR3 length: 20 residues. V shed 2 bases and J 5 bases; nucleotides not matched to a gene: 21. Germline V gene lookup returns CDR1 MNHEY and CDR2 SVGEGT. DNA of the CDR3: TGTGCCAGCAGTTACCAAAGAACGACCTCACGCGGGAGGGCCTTGGAGACCCAGTACTTC. This translates into CASSYQRTTSRGRALETQYF.

The DNA for the CDR3 is TGTGCCCGCCAGGACAGGGGGCTCGAGACCCAGTACTTC. Its protein is CARQDRGLETQYF. V is TRBV19 and J is TRBJ2-5; 11 bases match TRBD1. This CDR3 is 13 amino acids long. CDR1 LNHDA and CDR2 SQIVND come from the germline V gene (reference sequence). Germline trimming cut 11 bases from V and 5 bases from J; bases unmatched to any gene: 7.

The sample holds a few counts of this clone. The V and J genes are TRBV19 and TRBJ1-5; 10 positions agree with TRBD1. The length of the CDR3 is 15 residues. V dropped 7 bases and J dropped 6; count of bases not matched to a gene: 9. CDR1 LNHDA and CDR2 SQIVND come from the germline V gene (reference sequence). DNA for the CDR3: TGTGCCAGTACCCCGGACAGGGGGAGTAGTCAGCCCCAGCATTTT. Its protein is CASTPDRGSSQPQHF.

This clone was observed a single time. The chain is built from TRBV27 and TRBJ2-1; tentative D call: TRBD2 (6 bases). V was pared by 5 bases and J by 9 bases, with 20 bases between. CDR3 length equals 15 residues. Germline lookup yields CDR1 MNHEY and CDR2 SMNVEV (reference sequence). The DNA for the CDR3 is TGTGCCAGCAGTCCCAACCCCTCGGGAGCGGGTGAGCAGTTCTTC. Translation gives CASSPNPSGAGEQFF.

The V and J genes are TRBV4-3 and TRBJ1-2; 7 bases fit TRBD1. Germline values: CDR1 LGHNA, CDR2 YSLEER. V dropped 0 bases and J dropped 1; count of bases not matched to a gene: 8. The CDR3 loop spans 17 amino acids. The CDR3 here is CASSQDGQGGDNYGYTF. DNA of the CDR3: TGCGCCAGCAGCCAAGATGGGCAGGGGGGAGATAACTATGGCTACACCTTC.

There are a few counts of this clone. The rearrangement uses TRBV4-1 and TRBJ1-6, with no clear D. The V gene's germline CDR1 is MGHRA and CDR2 YSYEKL. The length of the CDR3 is 13 residues. V was trimmed by 3 bases and J by 9 bases, leaving 9 bases between them. The CDR3 sequence is CASSQSGFSPLHF. The DNA for the CDR3 is TGCGCCAGCAGCCAGTCCGGGTTTTCACCCCTCCACTTT.

J is TRBJ2-7 and V is TRBV28; no reliable D call. This CDR3 spans 14 amino acids. Deletions cut 6 bases from V and 3 bases from J, with 15 bases between. Germline-derived CDR1 and CDR2 are MDHEN and SYDVKM. CDR3: CASSGRLSLYEQYF. Here the CDR3 DNA reads TGTGCCAGCAGCGGCAGACTTTCCCTCTACGAGCAGTACTTC.

The rearrangement uses TRBV28 and TRBJ1-1; weak D call: TRBD1 (6 bases). The ends were cut back, 4 bases at V and 0 bases at J, with 9 bases in the middle. The CDR3 runs to 14 residues. Germline V gives CDR1 MDHEN, CDR2 SYDVKM. CDR3 loop: CASSSRGLNTEAFF. The CDR3 coding sequence is TGTGCCAGCAGTTCCAGGGGATTGAACACTGAAGCTTTCTTT.

The chain couples TRBV7-2 to TRBJ2-1, with 10 bases aligning to TRBD1. In germline, CDR1 is SGHTA, CDR2 FQGNSA. This CDR3 has 15 amino acids. V was clipped by 3 bases and J by 5 bases; unmatched bases: 4. The CDR3 here is CASSFRDRGHNEQFF. CDR3 in DNA: TGTGCCAGCAGCTTCCGGGACAGGGGCCACAATGAGCAGTTCTTC.

The chain employs TRBV2 and TRBJ2-3; 7 bases align to TRBD1. With 5 bases clipped from V and 4 bases from J, the junction kept 12 bases outside the gene matches. There are 16 residues in the CDR3. CDR1 is SNHLY, CDR2 FYNNEI, per germline. CDR3 bases: TGTGCCAGCAGTTACGACAGGGCAAGTGGGGCAGATACGCAGTATTTT. Protein: CASSYDRASGADTQYF.

The chain joins TRBV7-8 to TRBJ2-4, with 8 bases aligning to TRBD2. CDR3 length equals 16 residues. V lost 1 base, J lost 0 bases, and 2 bases stayed unmatched. CDR1 and CDR2 (germline): SGHVS, FQNEAQ. DNA for the CDR3: TGTGCCAGCAGCTTAGACGGGGGGGTAGCCAAAAACATTCAGTACTTC. This encodes CASSLDGGVAKNIQYF.

The genes are TRBV28 and TRBJ2-4; D is possibly TRBD2 (6 bases). The germline V and J ends were trimmed by 4 bases and 0 bases, with 13 bases remaining between them. The length of the CDR3 is 16 residues. The germline V gene encodes CDR1 MDHEN and CDR2 SYDVKM. The CDR3: CASSSGEIGAKNIQYF. In DNA form, the CDR3 reads TGTGCCAGCAGTTCGGGGGAGATTGGAGCCAAAAACATTCAGTACTTC.

The V call is TRBV6-5, the J call TRBJ1-4; 9 bases map to TRBD1. CDR3 length: 15 residues. V shed 2 bases, J shed 4 bases, and the junction held 2 bases outside the gene matches. Germline V gene sequence: CDR1 MNHEY, CDR2 SVGAGI. CDR3 DNA: TGTGCCAGCAGTTACCGGGGACAGGGTAATGAAAAACTGTTTTTT. Translating gives CASSYRGQGNEKLFF.

The gene calls are TRBV6-5 and TRBJ2-7; perhaps TRBD2 as D (6 bases). Germline V gene sequence: CDR1 MNHEY, CDR2 SVGAGI. This CDR3 is 11 amino acids long. V was clipped by 9 bases and J by 6 bases, with 12 bases between them. The CDR3 coding sequence is TGTGCCAGTCCTGGGCGGGGCGAGCAGTACTTC. It translates to CASPGRGEQYF.

The chain is built from TRBV2 and TRBJ2-3; 7 nucleotides agree with TRBD1. V was clipped by 5 bases and J by 1 base; unmatched bases: 6. The CDR3 is 15 amino acids. Germline lookup yields CDR1 SNHLY and CDR2 FYNNEI. CDR3 sequence reads: CASSNRGRGTDTQYF. The CDR3 DNA sequence: TGTGCCAGCAGTAACAGGGGTCGGGGCACAGATACGCAGTATTTT.

The chain employs TRBV6-5 and TRBJ1-3; D is unclear. The CDR3 runs 14 residues. The germline V and J ends were trimmed by 8 bases and 0 bases, with 11 bases remaining between them. Germline CDR1 and CDR2: MNHEY and SVGAGI. In nucleotides, the CDR3 is TGTGCCAGCCGACTACCATCCTCTGGAAACACCATATATTTT. Translated: CASRLPSSGNTIYF.

This clone has a single count. This chain connects TRBV19 to TRBJ2-4; 12 nucleotides match TRBD2. CDR1 LNHDA and CDR2 SQIVND come from the germline V gene (reference sequence). The length of the CDR3 is 18 residues. With 1 base clipped from V and 0 bases from J, the junction kept 4 bases outside the gene matches. The CDR3 sequence: CASSIGLAGVLAKNIQYF. The CDR3, as DNA: TGTGCCAGTAGTATAGGACTAGCGGGAGTCCTAGCCAAAAACATTCAGTACTTC.

This chain joins TRBV28 and TRBJ1-1; possibly TRBD1 for D (5 bases). There are 13 residues in the CDR3. Germline V gene lookup returns CDR1 MDHEN and CDR2 SYDVKM. Trimming removed 7 bases from V and 6 bases from J, with 15 bases in between. This CDR3 is CASTGARGAEAFF. The CDR3 coding sequence is TGTGCCAGCACCGGGGCCCGGGGGGCTGAAGCTTTCTTT.

This clone was found a few times. The rearrangement uses TRBV7-3 and TRBJ2-1; D unclear. The CDR3 has 13 residues. Germline lookup yields CDR1 SGHTA and CDR2 FQGTGA. The V end lost 5 bases, the J end lost 5 bases, and 10 bases lay between the germline ends. In DNA, the CDR3 is TGTGCCAGCAGCCCAAGTCGAGACAATGAGCAGTTCTTC. Translated: CASSPSRDNEQFF.